This T cell receptor beta chain was recovered during a study of CD8 T cells in ankylosing spondylitis. Study-wide results and caveats: Reportedly, matched ankylosing spondylitis synovial fluid was significantly enriched for disease-linked clones. The study identified a TCR beta motif of under ten highly homologous variants that appeared characteristic of ankylosing spondylitis blood. The authors found the disease-linked clones to be CD8+ and relatively rare in peripheral blood. Certain motif variants had earlier appeared in reactive arthritis synovial fluid and blood.

V was trimmed by 1 base and J by 5 bases, leaving 8 bases between them. The CDR3 contains 13 residues. This clonotype was observed at least ten times. Its antigen is as yet unknown. Quantitative 5'-RACE with molecular barcodes produced the TCR beta libraries. TCRdb reanalysed the 5' RACE reads using MiXCR and keeps one entry per CDR3 protein. This table holds fewer than 650,000 distinct CDR3 sequences, roughly 12% found once. The sequence was collected from a male donor with ankylosing spondylitis. This chain links TRBV12-3 or TRBV12-4 with TRBJ2-5; D call uncertain. Sample: blood, either unsorted or a sorted T cell fraction (not recorded which). The CDR3: CASSLVGYETQYF. For the CDR3, the DNA is TGTGCCAGCAGTTTAGTCGGGTATGAGACCCAGTACTTC.